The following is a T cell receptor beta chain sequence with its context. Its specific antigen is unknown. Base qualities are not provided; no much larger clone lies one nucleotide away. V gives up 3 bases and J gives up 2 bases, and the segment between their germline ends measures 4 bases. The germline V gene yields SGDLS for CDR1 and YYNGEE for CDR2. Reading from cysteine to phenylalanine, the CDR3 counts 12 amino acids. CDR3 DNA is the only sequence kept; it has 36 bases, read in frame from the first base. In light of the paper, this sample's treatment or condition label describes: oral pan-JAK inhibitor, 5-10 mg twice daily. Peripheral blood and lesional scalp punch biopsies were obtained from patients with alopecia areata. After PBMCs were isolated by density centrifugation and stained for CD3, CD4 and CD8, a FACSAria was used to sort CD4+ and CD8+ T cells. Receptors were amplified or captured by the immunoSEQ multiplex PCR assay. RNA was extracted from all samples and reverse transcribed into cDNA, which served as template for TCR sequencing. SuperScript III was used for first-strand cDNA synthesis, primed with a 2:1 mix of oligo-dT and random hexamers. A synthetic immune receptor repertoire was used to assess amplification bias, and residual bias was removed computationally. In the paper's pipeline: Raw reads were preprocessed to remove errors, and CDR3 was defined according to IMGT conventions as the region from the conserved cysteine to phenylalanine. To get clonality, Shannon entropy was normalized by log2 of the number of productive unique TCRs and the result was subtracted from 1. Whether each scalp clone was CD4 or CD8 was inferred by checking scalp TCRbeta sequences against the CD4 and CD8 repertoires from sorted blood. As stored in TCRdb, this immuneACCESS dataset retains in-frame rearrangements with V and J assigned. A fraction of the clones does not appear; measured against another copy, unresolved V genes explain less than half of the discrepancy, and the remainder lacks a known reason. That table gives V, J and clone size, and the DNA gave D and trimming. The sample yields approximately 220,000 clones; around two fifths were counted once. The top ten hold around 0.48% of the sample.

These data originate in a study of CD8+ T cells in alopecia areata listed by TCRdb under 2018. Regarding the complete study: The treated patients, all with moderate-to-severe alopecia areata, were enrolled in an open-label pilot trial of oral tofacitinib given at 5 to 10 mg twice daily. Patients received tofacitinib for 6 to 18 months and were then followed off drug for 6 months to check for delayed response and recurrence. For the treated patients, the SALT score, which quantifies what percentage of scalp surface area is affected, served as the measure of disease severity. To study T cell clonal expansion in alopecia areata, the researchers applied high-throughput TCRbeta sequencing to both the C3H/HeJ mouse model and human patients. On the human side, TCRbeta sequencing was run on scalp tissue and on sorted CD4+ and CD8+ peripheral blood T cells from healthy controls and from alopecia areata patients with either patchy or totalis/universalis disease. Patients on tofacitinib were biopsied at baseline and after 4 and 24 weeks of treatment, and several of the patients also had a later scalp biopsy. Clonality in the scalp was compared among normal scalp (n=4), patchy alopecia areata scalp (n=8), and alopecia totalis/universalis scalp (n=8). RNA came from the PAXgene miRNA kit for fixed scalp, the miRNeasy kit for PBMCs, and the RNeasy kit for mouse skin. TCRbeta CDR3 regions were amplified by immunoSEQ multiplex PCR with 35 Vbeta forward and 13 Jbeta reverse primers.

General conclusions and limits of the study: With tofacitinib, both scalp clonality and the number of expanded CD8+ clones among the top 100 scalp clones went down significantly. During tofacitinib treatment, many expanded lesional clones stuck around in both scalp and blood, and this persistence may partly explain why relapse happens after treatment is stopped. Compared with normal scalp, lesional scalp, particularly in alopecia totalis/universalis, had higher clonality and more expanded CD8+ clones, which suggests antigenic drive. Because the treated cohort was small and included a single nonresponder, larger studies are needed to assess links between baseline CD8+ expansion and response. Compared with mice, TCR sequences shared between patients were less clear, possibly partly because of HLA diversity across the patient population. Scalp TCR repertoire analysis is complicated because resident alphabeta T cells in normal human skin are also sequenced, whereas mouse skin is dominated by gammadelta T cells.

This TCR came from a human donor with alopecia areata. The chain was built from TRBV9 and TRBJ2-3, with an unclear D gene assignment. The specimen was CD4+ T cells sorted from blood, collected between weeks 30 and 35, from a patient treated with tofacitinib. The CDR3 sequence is CASSADTDTQYF. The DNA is TGTGCCAGCAGCGCAGACACAGATACGCAGTATTTT.